This note documents a single T cell receptor beta chain sequence. The germline V and J ends were trimmed by 10 bases and 1 base, with 26 bases remaining between them. Per the germline V gene, CDR1 is LNHDA and CDR2 is SQIVND (reference sequence). This CDR3 has 18 amino acids. In the authors' workflow: Amplification of reference gene primers was used by the study to estimate nucleated cell counts. Assay used: immunoSEQ multiplex PCR; TCRdb lists only in-frame clones, some missing. Clone size and the V and J calls come from that table; the DNA yielded D and trimming. The data contain approximately 100,000 clones, roughly 90% of them singletons. The data belong to a study of blood T cell repertoires in COVID-19. About the study: T cells, B-cell-depleted T cells, or PBMCs supplied cDNA or gDNA.

This TCR was sampled from a human donor in a cohort sampled during active COVID-19. Sample: peripheral blood. This chain links TRBV19 with TRBJ1-5; no definite D call. Here the CDR3 reads CATAHPEGSRISNQPQHF. The CDR3 nucleotides are TGTGCCACCGCACATCCCGAGGGATCGCGGATAAGCAATCAGCCCCAGCATTTT.